This TCR beta chain appears in the sequencing data of a study of Ad26.COV2.S vaccination and SARS-CoV-2 variants. Regarding the study as a whole: Those who received vaccine or placebo ended up with similar non-spike TCR breadth.

To note about this clone: Antigen specificity is unknown.

V gave up 2 bases and J gave up 0 bases, with 11 bases separating them. This CDR3 is 15 amino acids long. Per the germline V gene, CDR1 is SGDLS and CDR2 is YYNGEE. Profiling relied on immunoSEQ multiplex PCR, and the TCRdb table lists in-frame clones only, not all of them. The sample yields around 300,000 clones, 80% to 90% seen once. Treatment described: 15 to 20 received Ad26.COV2.S at low or high dose, single or two shots; 5 received placebo; per-sample allocation not given. Vaccine and placebo recipients were sampled on day 63 after the first injection. This clonotype was sampled from a person aged 18-60 years who received the Ad26.COV2.S COVID-19 vaccine or a placebo. The material sequenced was peripheral blood, taken in a trial of Ad26.COV2.S vaccine versus placebo. The V and J genes are TRBV9 and TRBJ1-2; D not resolved. In DNA form, the CDR3 reads TGTGCCAGCAGCGTCTCTGGGCTCTCTAACTATGGCTACACCTTC. As protein: CASSVSGLSNYGYTF.